These T cell receptor beta chains were read from a single sample in a study of siplizumab effects on memory and regulatory T cells. Their target antigens are unknown. Assay used: immunoSEQ multiplex PCR; TCRdb lists only in-frame clones, some missing. Here the sample spans 4,000 to 5,000 clones, roughly 50% being singletons. The sample comprised CFSE-low (dividing) CD4+ T cells sorted from an allogeneic mixed lymphocyte reaction. The receptors stem from a human donor in good health; the cells came from an allogeneic mixed lymphocyte reaction. Some clones in this sample may be carry-over from other donors' samples. CDR3s include the opening cysteine and the closing phenylalanine or tryptophan. Each record gives: clone size, J gene, D gene, V gene, CDR3 protein, CDR3 DNA. The D gene is left open where the match is weak. Some rows have no size entry. The others give once, few or many, or a class for an expanded clone.

clone_size: few; j_call: TRBJ2-2; d_call: TRBD2; v_call: TRBV9; cdr3_aa: CASSVSAGGPVNTGELFF; cdr3_nt: TGTGCCAGCAGCGTTTCTGCGGGAGGGCCGGTGAACACCGGGGAGCTGTTTTTT
clone_size: -; j_call: TRBJ1-3; d_call: TRBD1; v_call: TRBV7-7; cdr3_aa: CASSLSPGGGNTIYF; cdr3_nt: TGTGCCAGCAGCTTATCGCCAGGGGGAGGAAACACCATATATTTT
clone_size: few; j_call: TRBJ1-2; d_call: -; v_call: TRBV28; cdr3_aa: CASIRGAAFGYTF; cdr3_nt: TGTGCCAGCATTCGAGGGGCCGCCTTCGGCTACACCTTC
clone_size: -; j_call: TRBJ2-7; d_call: -; v_call: TRBV7-6; cdr3_aa: CASSGFRGSSYEQYF; cdr3_nt: TGTGCCAGCAGTGGCTTCAGGGGATCGTCCTACGAGCAGTACTTC
clone_size: once; j_call: TRBJ2-3; d_call: TRBD2; v_call: TRBV5-5; cdr3_aa: CASSQYRIAGFTDTQYF; cdr3_nt: TGTGCCAGCAGCCAATATAGGATAGCGGGATTCACAGATACGCAGTATTTT
clone_size: few; j_call: TRBJ2-2; d_call: -; v_call: TRBV19; cdr3_aa: CASSVGTGELFF; cdr3_nt: TGTGCCAGTAGTGTCGGAACCGGGGAGCTGTTTTTT
clone_size: -; j_call: TRBJ1-2; d_call: -; v_call: TRBV5-1; cdr3_aa: CASSLAAGQANYGYTF; cdr3_nt: TGCGCCAGCAGCTTGGCCGCAGGCCAGGCTAACTATGGCTACACCTTC
clone_size: -; j_call: TRBJ2-2; d_call: -; v_call: TRBV6-1; cdr3_aa: CASRIRQAGELFF; cdr3_nt: TGTGCCAGCAGGATTAGACAGGCCGGGGAGCTGTTTTTT
clone_size: -; j_call: TRBJ1-2; d_call: TRBD1; v_call: TRBV29-1; cdr3_aa: CSAKIGTGTLYGYTF; cdr3_nt: TGCAGCGCCAAAATCGGGACAGGCACCCTCTATGGCTACACCTTC
clone_size: -; j_call: TRBJ2-7; d_call: -; v_call: TRBV18; cdr3_aa: CASSPGLPYEQYF; cdr3_nt: TGTGCCAGCTCACCGGGGCTCCCCTACGAGCAGTACTTC
clone_size: -; j_call: TRBJ2-1; d_call: TRBD2; v_call: TRBV6-6; cdr3_aa: CASSYIAGGPYEQFF; cdr3_nt: TGTGCCAGCAGTTATATAGCGGGAGGCCCGTATGAGCAGTTCTTC
clone_size: -; j_call: TRBJ1-1; d_call: -; v_call: TRBV6-5; cdr3_aa: CASSYRLNTEAFF; cdr3_nt: TGTGCCAGCAGTTACCGGCTGAACACTGAAGCTTTCTTT
clone_size: -; j_call: TRBJ1-4; d_call: TRBD1; v_call: TRBV7-9; cdr3_aa: CASSPYRGEMEKLFF; cdr3_nt: TGTGCCAGCAGCCCCTACAGGGGGGAGATGGAAAAACTGTTTTTT
clone_size: few; j_call: TRBJ2-2; d_call: -; v_call: TRBV10-3; cdr3_aa: CAIRGHGELFF; cdr3_nt: TGTGCCATCAGGGGACATGGGGAGCTGTTTTTT
clone_size: few; j_call: TRBJ1-5; d_call: -; v_call: TRBV11-2; cdr3_aa: CASSLDQRHQPQHF; cdr3_nt: TGTGCCAGCAGCTTAGATCAAAGGCACCAGCCCCAGCATTTT
clone_size: few; j_call: TRBJ1-5; d_call: -; v_call: TRBV2; cdr3_aa: CASNSGTLNQPQHF; cdr3_nt: TGTGCCAGCAATAGCGGGACTTTGAATCAGCCCCAGCATTTT
clone_size: few; j_call: TRBJ2-5; d_call: -; v_call: TRBV5-4; cdr3_aa: CASSRPFGIQETQYF; cdr3_nt: TGTGCCAGCAGCCGACCCTTCGGGATCCAAGAGACCCAGTACTTC
clone_size: few; j_call: TRBJ1-1; d_call: TRBD1; v_call: TRBV7-3; cdr3_aa: CASSLYRGTEAFF; cdr3_nt: TGTGCCAGCAGCCTATACAGGGGAACTGAAGCTTTCTTT
clone_size: few; j_call: TRBJ2-2; d_call: TRBD2; v_call: TRBV5-1; cdr3_aa: CASSTSGGNTGELFF; cdr3_nt: TGCGCCAGCAGTACCAGCGGGGGGAACACCGGGGAGCTGTTTTTT
clone_size: few; j_call: TRBJ2-5; d_call: -; v_call: TRBV18; cdr3_aa: CASSPQETQYF; cdr3_nt: TGTGCCAGCTCACCACAAGAGACCCAGTACTTC
clone_size: once; j_call: TRBJ2-5; d_call: -; v_call: TRBV23-1; cdr3_aa: CASSQSRGQAAGAELETQYF; cdr3_nt: TGCGCCAGCAGTCAATCGAGAGGACAGGCCGCGGGAGCGGAGTTGGAGACCCAGTACTTC
clone_size: once; j_call: TRBJ2-1; d_call: TRBD1; v_call: TRBV5-4; cdr3_aa: CASSRTGFEQFF; cdr3_nt: TGTGCCAGCAGCAGGACAGGGTTTGAGCAGTTCTTC
clone_size: -; j_call: TRBJ1-1; d_call: -; v_call: TRBV7-2; cdr3_aa: CASSLTVNTEAFF; cdr3_nt: TGTGCCAGCAGCCTGACCGTGAACACTGAAGCTTTCTTT
clone_size: -; j_call: TRBJ2-7; d_call: -; v_call: TRBV5-5; cdr3_aa: CASSFGYGEQYF; cdr3_nt: TGTGCCAGCAGCTTTGGTTACGGGGAGCAGTACTTC
clone_size: -; j_call: TRBJ2-3; d_call: TRBD2; v_call: TRBV30; cdr3_aa: CAWSVLRAGGPLVTQYF; cdr3_nt: TGTGCCTGGAGTGTACTTCGAGCGGGAGGGCCATTAGTTACGCAGTATTTT
clone_size: few; j_call: TRBJ1-1; d_call: -; v_call: TRBV10-3; cdr3_aa: CAIRSGQYTEAFF; cdr3_nt: TGTGCCATCAGGAGCGGACAGTACACTGAAGCTTTCTTT